Following are 8 T cell receptor beta chains from one sample sequenced in a study of siplizumab effects on memory and regulatory T cells. Sequenced by immunoSEQ multiplex PCR; TCRdb stores in-frame clones only, minus some. The sample includes tens of thousands of clones, 90% to 95% seen only once; the top ten take over 0.25%. Sequencing was carried out using non-Treg CD4+ T cells sorted from blood. These receptors were collected from a human donor in good health.

V and J are TRBV10-3 and TRBJ2-2; D is undetermined. The CDR3 is 13 residues long. Deletions cut 5 bases from V and 2 bases from J, with 6 bases between. CDR1 and CDR2 (germline): ENHRY, SYGVKD. In DNA form, the CDR3 reads TGTGCCATCAGTCGCACTAACACCGGGGAGCTGTTTTTT. This sequence encodes CAISRTNTGELFF.

The CDR3 DNA follows: TGTGCCAGTAGTTCAATCGACAGGGCCCGGTCATCAGATACGCAGTATTTT. Translating it yields CASSSIDRARSSDTQYF. The rearrangement uses TRBV19 and TRBJ2-3; 7 nucleotides line up with TRBD1. Germline trimming cut 5 bases from V and 4 bases from J; bases unmatched to any gene: 15. CDR1 is LNHDA and CDR2 is SQIVND in the germline V gene (reference sequence). This CDR3 is 17 amino acids long.

The chain combines TRBV5-6 with TRBJ1-2; D uncertain. Trimming stripped 0 bases from V and 3 bases from J, with 6 bases between. From germline, CDR1 is SGHDT and CDR2 YYEEEE. The CDR3 covers 13 residues. The CDR3 nucleotides are TGTGCCAGCAGCTTGGCTCTGGACTATGGCTACACCTTC. Residues: CASSLALDYGYTF. Together with reference TRBV5-6 and TRBJ1-2, the CDR3 gives the full variable domain: DAGVTQSPTHLIKTRGQQVTLRCSPKSGHDTVSWYQQALGQGPQFIFQYYEEEERQRGNFPDRFSGHQFPNYSSELNVNALLLGDSALYLCASSLALDYGYTFGSGTRLTVV.

The V and J genes are TRBV12-2 and TRBJ1-2. TRBV12-2 is a known pseudogene. The CDR3 extends over 14 amino acids. CDR3 in amino acids: CASRLVPENYGYTF. The CDR3 DNA reads TGTGCAAGTCGCTTAGTCCCCGAAAACTATGGCTACACCTTC.

CDR3 in amino acids: CASSPREGITYEQYF. CDR3 sequence (DNA): TGTGCCAGCTCACCTCGAGAAGGTATCACCTACGAGCAGTACTTC. The V call is TRBV18, the J call TRBJ2-7; no firm D call. V was pared by 3 bases and J by 2 bases, with 14 bases between. The CDR3 runs 15 residues. The germline gives CDR1 KGHSH, CDR2 LQKENI.

The gene calls are TRBV11-3 and TRBJ1-1; 7 nucleotides align to TRBD1. The length of the CDR3 is 14 residues. CDR1 is SGHNT and CDR2 is YENEEA in the germline V gene. V shed 5 bases and J 4 bases; nucleotides not matched to a gene: 7. In nucleotides, the CDR3 is TGTGCCAGCAGCCCGAACACAGGGGTCACTGAAGCTTTCTTT. Translation gives CASSPNTGVTEAFF.

V is TRBV5-4 and J is TRBJ2-5; 7 positions match TRBD1. Germline V gene sequence: CDR1 SGHNT, CDR2 YYREEE (reference sequence). The CDR3 loop spans 13 amino acids. The junction had 8 bases not matched to a gene; V was cut back by 7 bases and J by 5 bases. CDR3 nucleotide sequence: TGTGCCAGCGCGACAGGGTGGGGCGAGACCCAGTACTTC. This codes for CASATGWGETQYF.

The chain couples TRBV30 to TRBJ2-3, with 7 bases aligning to TRBD2. The CDR3 totals 13 residues. After removal of 6 bases from V and 6 bases from J, the junction contained 9 bases not matched to a gene. CDR1 GTSNPN and CDR2 SVGIG come from the germline V gene (reference sequence). CDR3 coding DNA: TGTGCCTGCCGACTAGCAGGGTTTGATACGCAGTATTTT. This sequence encodes CACRLAGFDTQYF.